Shown below are 29 T cell receptor beta chains from a single sample sequenced in a study of blood T cell repertoires in COVID-19. Clones were sequenced by immunoSEQ multiplex PCR, and TCRdb holds only the in-frame ones, with some missing. The sample lists hundreds of thousands of clones, about 83% occurring once. Sample: peripheral blood. These receptors all stem from a woman aged 25 to 39 with COVID-19, enrolled during active disease.

The CDR3 nucleotides read TGTGCCAGCATCCGACAGGGGAACACTGAAGCTTTCTTT. Amino acid sequence: CASIRQGNTEAFF. The V and J genes are TRBV12-3 or TRBV12-4 and TRBJ1-1; 7 bases are a match to TRBD1. The V segment lost 7 bases and the J segment 1 base; nucleotides outside the gene matches: 3. The CDR3 is made up of 13 amino acids.

V gene TRBV5-1 combines with J gene TRBJ2-3; tentatively, D is TRBD1 (6 bases). Germline V gene sequence: CDR1 SGHRS, CDR2 YFSETQ. This CDR3 region has 14 residues. V lost 0 bases to trimming and J lost 8 bases, with 13 bases between them. The CDR3: CASSLAGAQATQYF. In DNA form, the CDR3 reads TGCGCCAGCAGCTTGGCAGGGGCCCAAGCTACGCAGTATTTT. The full variable domain, in which reference TRBV5-1 and TRBJ2-3 provide the parts outside the CDR3, is KAGVTQTPRYLIKTRGQQVTLSCSPISGHRSVSWYQQTPGQGLQFLFEYFSETQRNKGNFPGRFSGRQFSNSRSEMNVSTLELGDSALYLCASSLAGAQATQYFGPGTRLTVL.

The chain uses TRBV11-2 and TRBJ1-1, with a possible D match to TRBD1 (6 bases). Trimming pared 3 bases from V and 9 bases from J, leaving 17 bases between. Looked up from germline, CDR1 is SGHAT and CDR2 is FQNNGV. The CDR3 spans 14 residues. Written as DNA, the CDR3 is TGTGCCAGCAGCTTTGATGGCAGGGACATTAAAGCTTTCTTT. Its translation is CASSFDGRDIKAFF.

The gene calls are TRBV6-4 and TRBJ2-1; D is undetermined. Germline V CDR1 and CDR2: MRHNA, SNTAGT. Trimming cost V 3 bases and J 3 bases, with 6 bases left between them. The CDR3 length is 13 residues. The CDR3 loop is CASSETVYNEQFF. The CDR3 DNA reads as TGTGCCAGCAGTGAGACTGTCTACAATGAGCAGTTCTTC.

This clone was recorded a few times. The rearrangement links TRBV19 to TRBJ1-2, with 10 bases lining up with TRBD1. In germline, CDR1 is LNHDA, CDR2 SQIVND (reference sequence). The CDR3 has 15 amino acids. J was trimmed by 2 bases and V by 4 bases; bases with no gene match: 4. The CDR3 DNA is TGTGCCAGTAGTAGGGACAGGGGCGGCAACTATGGCTACACCTTC. Translated, it gives CASSRDRGGNYGYTF.

The genes are TRBV19 and TRBJ1-2; D gene uncertain. CDR1 and CDR2 (germline): LNHDA, SQIVND (reference sequence). The CDR3 sequence is 14 residues long. Trimming shortened V by 7 bases and J by 6 bases, and 18 bases separated the two germline ends. CDR3 amino acids: CASTPGGFTNGYTF. The DNA of the CDR3 is TGTGCCAGTACCCCAGGCGGGTTTACCAATGGCTACACCTTC.

The chain joins TRBV2 to TRBJ1-1; 8 positions agree with TRBD1. There are 14 residues in the CDR3. CDR1 SNHLY and CDR2 FYNNEI come from the germline V gene. J gave up 3 bases and V 5 bases, and 5 bases lay outside the gene matches. Here the CDR3 DNA reads TGTGCCAGCAGTTATAACAGGGGGGACACTGAAGCTTTCTTT. This gives the protein CASSYNRGDTEAFF.

The chain carries TRBV7-9 and TRBJ2-2, with 7 bases matching TRBD2. The V and J ends lost 7 bases and 6 bases, in that order; junction bases with no gene match: 14. Germline V gene sequence: CDR1 SEHNR, CDR2 FQNEAQ (reference sequence). The CDR3 is made up of 16 amino acids. CDR3 loop: CASTYSRDYPPGELFF. In DNA form, the CDR3 reads TGTGCCAGCACCTATTCCCGGGACTACCCCCCCGGGGAGCTGTTTTTT.

This clone was seen once. The CDR3 region is CASSLDRGFGNTIYF. CDR3 bases: TGTGCCAGCAGCTTAGATCGGGGGTTCGGAAACACCATATATTTT. The chain employs TRBV7-2 and TRBJ1-3; possibly TRBD1 for D (5 bases). This CDR3 is 15 amino acids long. The V and J ends lost 1 base and 4 bases respectively, with 11 bases between them. Germline V lookup: CDR1 SGHTA, CDR2 FQGNSA.

V usage is TRBV7-2 and J usage is TRBJ2-5; 12 bases fit TRBD1. This CDR3 spans 15 amino acids. The J segment lost 4 bases and the V segment lost 3 bases, leaving 3 bases of the junction unmatched. Germline V CDR1 and CDR2: SGHTA, FQGNSA. CDR3 protein: CASSFGTGGRETQYF. The CDR3 DNA reads as TGTGCCAGCAGCTTTGGGACAGGGGGCCGAGAGACCCAGTACTTC.

CDR3 in amino acids: CASRGAGANTGELFF. For the CDR3, the DNA is TGTGCCAGCAGGGGAGCGGGGGCGAACACCGGGGAGCTGTTTTTT. This chain links TRBV6-6 with TRBJ2-2; the match to TRBD2 covers 8 bases. CDR3 size: 15 residues. Germline assignment: CDR1 MNHNY and CDR2 SVGAGI (reference sequence). V lost 6 bases, J lost 0 bases, and 3 bases stayed unmatched.

The J gene is TRBJ1-1, the V gene TRBV5-6; D not resolved. Germline values: CDR1 SGHDT, CDR2 YYEEEE. Trimming removed 1 base at V and 1 base at J, with 14 bases between. This CDR3 contains 16 residues. This chain's CDR3 is CASSLSGSAKNTEAFF. The CDR3 DNA reads as TGTGCCAGCAGCTTGTCCGGGAGCGCCAAGAACACTGAAGCTTTCTTT.

This chain joins TRBV29-1 and TRBJ2-5; 8 bases are a match to TRBD1. The V segment lost 1 base and the J segment 5 bases; nucleotides outside the gene matches: 9. Germline V gene lookup returns CDR1 SQVTM and CDR2 ANQGSEA. CDR3 length equals 15 residues. CDR3 DNA: TGCAGCGTTGAAGGACGAACAGGGGGAGCGGAGACCCAGTACTTC. Its translation: CSVEGRTGGAETQYF. The full variable domain, its missing parts supplied by reference TRBV29-1 and TRBJ2-5, is SAVISQKPSRDICQRGTSLTIQCQVDSQVTMMFWYRQQPGQSLTLIATANQGSEATYESGFVIDKFPISRPNLTFSTLTVSNMSPEDSSIYLCSVEGRTGGAETQYFGPGTRLLVL.

This clone has just a few counts. The gene calls are TRBV27 and TRBJ1-1; the match to TRBD1 covers 10 bases. V lost 4 bases, J lost 5 bases, and 7 bases stayed unmatched. The V gene's germline CDR1 is MNHEY and CDR2 SMNVEV (reference sequence). The CDR3 is 15 amino acids. The CDR3 region has the DNA TGTGCCAGCAGTTCGGGACAGGGGAGGAGAACTGAAGCTTTCTTT. Residues: CASSSGQGRRTEAFF.

The gene calls are TRBV18 and TRBJ1-5, with D maybe TRBD1 (6 bases). The germline V gene has CDR1 KGHSH and CDR2 LQKENI. Trimming took 6 bases from V and 1 from J, leaving 10 bases between them. The CDR3 length is 14 residues. The CDR3 reads CASSLDRSNQPQHF. CDR3 sequence (DNA): TGTGCCAGCTCCCTCGACAGGAGCAATCAGCCCCAGCATTTT.

The V and J genes are TRBV19 and TRBJ2-7; 9 positions match TRBD1. There are 14 residues in the CDR3. The J segment lost 3 bases and the V segment lost 3 bases, leaving 3 bases of the junction unmatched. The germline V gene has CDR1 LNHDA and CDR2 SQIVND (reference sequence). Here the CDR3 reads CASSIETGGYEQYF. The DNA of the CDR3 is TGTGCCAGTAGTATTGAGACAGGGGGCTACGAGCAGTACTTC.

This clone was observed many times. V is TRBV6-6 and J is TRBJ1-2, with D uncertain. V lost 7 bases and J lost 7, with 16 bases in between. Germline V gene lookup returns CDR1 MNHNY and CDR2 SVGAGI (reference sequence). This CDR3 is built from 13 residues. The CDR3 bases are TGTGCCAGCATCCTAGACGGCTCTGGTGGCTACACCTTC. Amino acids: CASILDGSGGYTF.

The chain combines TRBV14 with TRBJ2-3; possible D gene TRBD1, 6 bases. V was clipped by 4 bases and J by 6 bases, with 14 bases between them. The CDR3 totals 14 residues. Germline loops: CDR1 SGHDN, CDR2 FVKESK. The CDR3 spells CASSLQGKSDTQYF. The CDR3 DNA reads TGTGCCAGCAGCCTTCAGGGGAAAAGTGATACGCAGTATTTT. The whole variable domain, remainder taken from reference TRBV14 and TRBJ2-3, is EAGVTQFPSHSVIEKGQTVTLRCDPISGHDNLYWYRRVMGKEIKFLLHFVKESKQDESGMPNNRFLAERTGGTYSTLKVQPAELEDSGVYFCASSLQGKSDTQYFGPGTRLTVL.

The chain employs TRBV5-5 and TRBJ2-1, with D uncertain. V lost 0 bases, J lost 4 bases, and 14 bases lay in between. The CDR3 is 16 residues long. CDR1 SGHKS and CDR2 YYEKEE come from the germline V gene (reference sequence). CDR3 protein: CASSLGSEYQYNEQFF. CDR3 bases: TGTGCCAGCAGCTTGGGGAGCGAGTACCAATACAATGAGCAGTTCTTC. The full variable domain, completed using reference TRBV5-5 and TRBJ2-1, is DAGVTQSPTHLIKTRGQQVTLRCSPISGHKSVSWYQQVLGQGPQFIFQYYEKEERGRGNFPDRFSARQFPNYSSELNVNALLLGDSALYLCASSLGSEYQYNEQFFGPGTRLTVL.

This clone turned up a few times. The rearrangement joins TRBV7-9 to TRBJ1-5; 9 bases are shared with TRBD1. This CDR3 is built from 14 residues. After removal of 5 bases from V and 6 bases from J, the junction contained 5 bases not matched to a gene. Germline V gene lookup returns CDR1 SEHNR and CDR2 FQNEAQ (reference sequence). This CDR3 is CASSATGGGQPQHF. As DNA, the CDR3 is TGTGCCAGCAGCGCTACAGGGGGCGGTCAGCCCCAGCATTTT. Using reference TRBV7-9 and TRBJ1-5 for the parts outside the CDR3, the full variable domain is DTGVSQNPRHKITKRGQNVTFRCDPISEHNRLYWYRQTLGQGPEFLTYFQNEAQLEKSRLLSDRFSAERPKGSFSTLEIQRTEQGDSAMYLCASSATGGGQPQHFGDGTRLSIL.

This clone was counted between two and nine times. V is TRBV29-1 and J is TRBJ2-7; no reliable D call. Germline V gives CDR1 SQVTM, CDR2 ANQGSEA. The CDR3 contains 12 residues. V dropped 1 base and J dropped 1 base, with 5 bases sitting between them. The CDR3 is CSVEAGSYEQYF. The CDR3 DNA is TGCAGCGTTGAAGCCGGTTCCTACGAGCAGTACTTC.

The V call is TRBV30, the J call TRBJ2-5, with D uncertain. CDR1 and CDR2 (germline): GTSNPN, SVGIG (reference sequence). The CDR3 runs to 11 residues. V shed 4 bases and J shed 0 bases, with 3 bases lying between them. CDR3: CAWTYQETQYF. DNA of the CDR3: TGTGCCTGGACTTACCAAGAGACCCAGTACTTC.

This sequence joins TRBV7-2 and TRBJ2-1, with a weak D call TRBD2 (6 bases). From germline, CDR1 is SGHTA and CDR2 FQGNSA. The CDR3 totals 15 residues. V lost 2 bases, J lost 10 bases, and 18 bases lay in between. The CDR3 nucleotides are TGTGCCAGCAGCTTACGGCTGAGCGGTGGAGGGGAGCAGTTCTTC. This gives the protein CASSLRLSGGGEQFF.

This clone was detected only a few times. V and J are TRBV20-1 and TRBJ2-1; D gene unclear. The CDR3 has 11 residues. Germline CDR1 is DFQATT and CDR2 is SNEGSKA (reference sequence). V lost 4 bases and J 6 bases, leaving 7 bases between the germline ends. CDR3 sequence (DNA): TGCAGTGCTACTAATTCCAATGAGCAGTTCTTC. It codes for CSATNSNEQFF.

The CDR3 DNA follows: TGTGCCAGCAGCACCACGACAGGGGTAGGGGCCAACGTCCTGACTTTC. This codes for CASSTTTGVGANVLTF. The chain recombines TRBV13 with TRBJ2-6, with 8 bases fitting TRBD1. Germline CDR1 reads PRHDT; CDR2 reads FYEKMQ (reference sequence). The CDR3 runs to 16 residues. The J segment lost 4 bases and the V segment lost 5 bases, leaving 7 bases of the junction unmatched.

The chain employs TRBV9 and TRBJ2-5, with 9 bases identical to TRBD2. Germline CDR1 SGDLS, CDR2 YYNGEE. This CDR3 comprises 16 residues. V trimming: 0 bases; J trimming: 5 bases; junction bases outside the gene matches: 8. The CDR3 nucleotides are TGTGCCAGCAGCGTAGGGCAGCGGGGGGCGTCGGAGACCCAGTACTTC. It codes for CASSVGQRGASETQYF.

The chain uses TRBV3-1 (or the pseudogene TRBV3-2) and TRBJ1-3; a possible D gene is TRBD1 (5 bases). Germline CDR1 and CDR2: LGHDT and YNNKEL (reference sequence). V was pared by 2 bases and J by 0 bases, with 8 bases between. The CDR3 length is 15 residues. The CDR3 nucleotides are TGTGCCAGCAGCCAACCGACAGTCTCTGGAAACACCATATATTTT. Its protein is CASSQPTVSGNTIYF.

The chain uses TRBV11-3 and TRBJ2-3, with 7 positions matching TRBD2. J gave up 1 base and V 0 bases, and 4 bases lay outside the gene matches. Germline V CDR1 and CDR2: SGHNT, YENEEA. This CDR3 region has 16 residues. The CDR3 DNA follows: TGTGCCAGCAGCTTAGATTCAAGCGGGGGCACAGATACGCAGTATTTT. Protein sequence: CASSLDSSGGTDTQYF.

The CDR3 protein is CASSLGGTDTQYF. DNA of the CDR3: TGTGCCAGCAGTCTCGGGGGAACAGATACGCAGTATTTT. J is TRBJ2-3 and V is TRBV28; D might be TRBD2 (6 bases). The V gene lost 5 bases and the J gene lost 3 bases, with 9 bases spanning the gap. Germline CDR1 is MDHEN and CDR2 is SYDVKM. The CDR3 length is 13 residues.